The rows below give T cell receptor beta chains drawn from one sample of a study of regulatory T cells in long-lasting Graves disease. TCRdb re-analysed the multiplex PCR reads in MiXCR, keeping a single row per CDR3 protein. The sample consists of about 430,000 distinct CDR3 sequences, 15% of them appearing once. A further study also used this sample, focusing on T cells in Graves' hyperthyroidism and ophthalmopathy.

The material was peripheral blood mononuclear cells (PBMCs), obtained at new diagnosis, from a patient treated with antithyroid drugs. These receptor sequences come from a woman aged 40 to 50 with Graves disease. Each CDR3 is given with its conserved first and last residue. The D gene is left open where the match is weak. Clone size is stated in some rows and not others, as once, few, many or a class when expanded.

V,D,J,size,CDR3,DNA
TRBV5-1,NA,TRBJ2-7,NA,CASSEGQLPYELYF,TGCGCCAGCAGCGAGGGACAACTTCCCTACGAGCTGTACTTC
TRBV30,NA,TRBJ2-1,NA,CAWAGSYNEQFF,TGTGCCTGGGCGGGCTCCTACAATGAGCAGTTCTTC
TRBV6-1,TRBD1,TRBJ1-6,many,CASSGDRGSPLHF,TGTGCCAGCAGTGGGGACAGGGGTTCACCCCTCCACTTT
TRBV6-2/TRBV6-3,NA,TRBJ2-7,many,CASTEAGSGGYEQYF,TGTGCCAGCACCGAGGCGGGCAGTGGGGGCTACGAGCAGTACTTC
TRBV20-1,TRBD1,TRBJ2-7,NA,CSAGRTGESYEQYF,TGCAGTGCTGGACGGACAGGGGAATCCTACGAGCAGTACTTC
TRBV6-2/TRBV6-3,TRBD2,TRBJ2-2,NA,CASSEGSSGITGELFF,TGTGCCAGCAGTGAAGGGAGTAGCGGGATTACCGGGGAGCTGTTTTTT
TRBV18,NA,TRBJ2-1,many,CASSHLRSGSNEQFF,TGTGCCAGCTCACACCTTAGATCTGGGTCCAATGAGCAGTTCTTC
TRBV3-1,TRBD2,TRBJ2-1,NA,CASSPPAGVRGYEQFF,TGTGCCAGCAGCCCCCCAGCGGGAGTGAGGGGCTATGAGCAGTTCTTC
TRBV20-1,TRBD2,TRBJ2-1,NA,CSAREVSGGYNEQFF,TGCAGTGCTAGAGAGGTTAGCGGGGGTTACAATGAGCAGTTCTTC
TRBV20-1,TRBD2,TRBJ2-5,NA,CSARDRMTSGNQETQYF,TGCAGTGCTAGAGATCGGATGACTAGCGGGAACCAAGAGACCCAGTACTTC
TRBV7-2,NA,TRBJ1-6,many,CASSLGGALRSPLHF,TGTGCCAGCAGCTTGGGGGGCGCATTGAGGTCACCCCTCCACTTT
TRBV7-9,NA,TRBJ2-4,many,CASSSTDGRNIQYF,TGTGCCAGCAGCTCAACGGACGGCAGAAACATTCAGTACTTC
TRBV5-1,NA,TRBJ1-1,NA,CASSFNGWTEAFF,TGCGCCAGCAGCTTCAATGGGTGGACTGAAGCTTTCTTT
TRBV6-1,TRBD2,TRBJ2-3,many,CASSDASGSLADTQYF,TGTGCCAGCAGTGACGCTAGCGGGAGCCTCGCAGATACGCAGTATTTT
TRBV29-1,NA,TRBJ2-7,many,CSVGGLSYEQYF,TGCAGCGTAGGAGGGTTATCCTACGAGCAGTACTTC
TRBV5-5,NA,TRBJ2-1,NA,CASSPVLPGYLYNEQFF,TGTGCCAGCAGCCCCGTGTTGCCGGGGTATCTCTACAATGAGCAGTTCTTC
TRBV7-9,NA,TRBJ2-7,few,CASAQLTGPSSYEQYF,TGTGCCAGCGCACAGCTTACCGGGCCGAGCTCCTACGAGCAGTACTTC
TRBV2,TRBD2,TRBJ2-3,many,CASRTSGSTLSTDTQYF,TGTGCCAGCAGGACTAGCGGCAGTACTCTATCCACAGATACGCAGTATTTT
TRBV11-3,NA,TRBJ1-1,many,CASSLAAGDEAFF,TGTGCCAGCAGCTTAGCGGCGGGGGATGAAGCTTTCTTT
TRBV11-2,NA,TRBJ2-7,many,CASKQGEQYF,TGTGCCAGCAAACAGGGCGAGCAGTACTTC
TRBV6-1,NA,TRBJ2-2,many,CASSENPPLGGGLDGELFF,TGTGCCAGCAGTGAAAACCCCCCGTTGGGAGGGGGCTTGGACGGGGAGCTGTTTTTT
TRBV19,TRBD1,TRBJ1-1,many,CASSPGQGLTEAFF,TGTGCCAGTAGCCCGGGACAGGGCCTCACTGAAGCTTTCTTT